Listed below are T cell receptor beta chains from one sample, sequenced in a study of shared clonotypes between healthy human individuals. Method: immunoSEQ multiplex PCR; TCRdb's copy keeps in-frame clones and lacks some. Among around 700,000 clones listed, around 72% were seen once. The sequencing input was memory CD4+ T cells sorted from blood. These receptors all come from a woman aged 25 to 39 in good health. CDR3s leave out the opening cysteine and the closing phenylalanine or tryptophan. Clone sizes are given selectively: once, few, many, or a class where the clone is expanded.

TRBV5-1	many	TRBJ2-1	ASSLGSGEYYNEQF
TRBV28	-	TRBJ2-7	ASTTVSYEQY
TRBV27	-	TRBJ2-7	ASRTIQRDRSSYEQY
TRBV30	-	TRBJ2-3	AWTSGPDTQY
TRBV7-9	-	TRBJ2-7	ASSGGSGLVSSYEQY
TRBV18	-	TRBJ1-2	ASSPNRGGYRTNYGYT
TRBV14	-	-	ASSLFGQSYEQY
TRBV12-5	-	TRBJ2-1	ASGVAGLYNEQF
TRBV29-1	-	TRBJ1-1	SVGEQRQAF
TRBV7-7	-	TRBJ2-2	ASSDTRTHTGELF
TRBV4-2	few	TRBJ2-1	ASSPGLAGGQAHNEQF
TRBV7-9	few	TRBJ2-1	ASSPWPGQGDTWQF
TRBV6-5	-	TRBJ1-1	ASSHTANTEAF
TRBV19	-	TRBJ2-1	ASRGDRGRSEQF
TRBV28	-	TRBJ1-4	ASSSQGGSNEKLF
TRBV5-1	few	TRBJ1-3	ASSIGQGSGNTIY
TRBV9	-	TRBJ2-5	ASNRVAGGAQY
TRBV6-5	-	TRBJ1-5	ASSYSFGSNQPQH
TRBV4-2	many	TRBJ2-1	ASTLADYNEQF
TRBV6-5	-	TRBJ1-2	ASSYGQEYGYT
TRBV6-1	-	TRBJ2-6	ATRDLGFGANVLT
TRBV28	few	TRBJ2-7	ASSLIRIPPAEQY
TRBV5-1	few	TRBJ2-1	ASSLGDRDYNEQF
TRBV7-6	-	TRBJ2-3	ASSVRSGVVADTQY
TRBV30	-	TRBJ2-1	AWSSTGCSGRNNEQF
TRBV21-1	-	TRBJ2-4	ASPRDTHGLRLY
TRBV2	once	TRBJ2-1	ATSPLAGWGNEQF
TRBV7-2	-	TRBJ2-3	ASSLGPRNTQY
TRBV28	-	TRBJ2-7	ASRSRFYEQY
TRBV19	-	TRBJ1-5	ASSISGGNQPQH
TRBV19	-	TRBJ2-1	ASSVLAGGINEQF
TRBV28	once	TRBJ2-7	ASSPGTVYEQY
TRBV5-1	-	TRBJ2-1	ASSNQRGPYNEQF